Listed here is a single T cell receptor (beta chain). Its specific antigen is unknown. The input lacks base qualities; no much larger clone sits a single base away. A history of other malignancies or of prior chemotherapy or radiotherapy was absent in all patients, and node-negative disease was shown on CT and PET/CT in all patients. At each of the two time points, around 5.9 milliliters of peripheral venous blood were collected into EDTA tubes. PBMCs were isolated by Ficoll-Paque Plus density-gradient centrifugation. Samples were stored at -80°C immediately after collection until analysis. The source of the sample is a study of prognosis after radiotherapy for stage I lung cancer (dated by TCRdb to 2020 to 2023). The study in broad terms: Roughly 20 stage I NSCLC patients were enrolled in Nanjing, China, between April 2018 and early 2019. Concurrent therapy was not administered to any patient alongside SBRT. Peripheral blood TCR beta repertoires were profiled in stage I NSCLC patients before and after stereotactic body radiotherapy, and the repertoires were related to distant failure. Distant metastases were developed by four of the 19 patients after SBRT, at a median of around seven months, whereas no significant progression was observed in the other 15 patients. All patients were considered medically inoperable, owing to comorbidities in 11 to 13 and refusal of surgery in about seven. The study took one blood sample before SBRT and one after SBRT from each of roughly 20 patients and sequenced all 40 or so samples. About 15 patients had newly diagnosed primary stage I lung tumors, and a few had oligometastatic NSCLC after surgical resection of the primary tumor. Using image-guided IMRT or VMAT, SBRT was delivered in 3 to 5 fractions at a biologically effective dose of at least 100 Gy. The cohort comprised roughly 13 men and six or seven women with a median age of 74.5 years, ranging from roughly 53 to 95 years. Tumor histology was squamous cell carcinoma in about 7 patients and adenocarcinoma in some 13.

Its CDR3 holds 16 amino acids, cysteine through phenylalanine. Solely the CDR3 DNA is kept, with 48 bases framed from the first base. From V the trimming removes 6 bases and from J it removes 2 bases, while the gene matches leave 5 bases of the junction unaccounted for. The TCR beta CDR3 region was amplified from genomic DNA by two rounds of multiplex PCR. In the first round of PCR, primers specific to each TRBV and TRBJ gene were used, and the primer sequences are filed in Chinese patent CN105087789A. Universal primers were used in the second round of PCR. The Roche High Pure PCR Template Preparation Kit was used to extract genomic DNA from frozen PBMCs. An Illumina HiSeq 3000 was used to sequence the libraries paired-end with 151 bp reads. The published analysis was carried out like this. CutAdapt was used to remove raw reads lacking the multiplex PCR primer sequences. Using PEAR, the high-quality paired reads were merged into contigs. By alignment to reference sequences, MiXCR assigned TRB V, D and J gene segments to each contig. CDR3 sequences were clustered by base quality and sequence similarity to remove sequencing errors. Diversity was measured as Shannon entropy normalized by the natural log of productive TCR sequence number. One minus Shannon entropy divided by the natural log of the number of unique clonotypes was used as the definition of clonality. The Youden index of ROC curves was used to select progression-free survival cut-offs for repertoire metrics, and analyses were performed in R 3.5.3. TCRdb reprocessing: public reads trimmed at Q25 with fastp, clones called with MiXCR, in-frame beta chains kept. Rows matching on CDR3 protein sequence are summarized as one entry with the most common DNA and genes. The V and J calls come from TCRdb's annotation, not from the publication. The sample contains over 15,000 distinct CDR3 sequences, roughly 45% of them found a single time. About 45% of the sample rests with the top ten.

Results the study describes overall, beyond this receptor: Limitations of the study included a small cohort and short follow-up, and the study findings need independent validation. Post-SBRT Shannon entropy and its change from baseline were lower in patients who developed distant metastases; baseline Shannon entropy was not associated with metastases. After SBRT, the number of unique TCR clones decreased (median about 10,000 before versus several thousand after; Wilcoxon paired P=0.011). TRBV and TRBJ usage frequencies reportedly differed by metastasis status, in two V genes at baseline and in under 10 V and two J genes after SBRT. None of the reported P values were adjusted for multiple comparisons. No determination of tumor specificity was made for expanded TCR clones.

The chain employs TRBV12-3 or TRBV12-4 and TRBJ2-2; 11 of the junction bases match TRBD1. The sequencing here drew on PBMCs, taken before or after stereotactic body radiation therapy (not recorded which). The TCR comes from a donor over 45 with non-small cell lung cancer. The DNA is as follows: TGTGCCAGCAGATCCGGACAGGGGGCTAACACCGGGGAGCTGTTTTTT. This codes for CASRSGQGANTGELFF.